This T cell receptor beta chain comes out of a study of blood T cell repertoires in COVID-19. Study overall: Sites across the United States, Italy and Spain contributed samples from acute and convalescent COVID-19. T cells, B-cell-depleted T cells, or PBMCs supplied cDNA or gDNA.

This clone was observed a single time. The CDR3 totals 12 residues. Deletions cut 5 bases from V and 10 bases from J, with 14 bases between. In the source study's methods: Amplification with reference gene primers provided the estimates of nucleated cell counts. Clones were read by immunoSEQ multiplex PCR, and TCRdb kept only the in-frame ones, dropping some. The V and J calls and clone size were taken over from that table, and D and trimming were inferred from the DNA. The sample lists 130,000 to 150,000 clones; 84% were seen once. V and J are TRBV12-3 or TRBV12-4 and TRBJ1-1; D ambiguous. This clonotype was sampled from a human donor in a cohort sampled during active COVID-19. Sequenced sample: peripheral blood. The CDR3, as DNA: TGTGCCAGCAGTGTGGCCGGGGAGGTAGCTTTCTTT. Amino acid sequence: CASSVAGEVAFF.